The 17 T cell receptor beta chains listed next were all sequenced from one sample in a study of cytomegalovirus exposure and HLA in healthy donors. The study ran its PCR with 60 Vbeta and 13 Jbeta primers. Profiled with immunoSEQ multiplex PCR; TCRdb holds only in-frame clones, not every one. This table holds roughly 120,000 clones, under 85% found once. Sequenced input: PBMCs. These receptors came from a man aged 25-45 years in good health and CMV-seropositive.

CDR3 sequence (DNA): TGTGCCAGCAGTGGCATTAGCGGCCCCCTTCTTACCCAGTACTTC. This gives the protein CASSGISGPLLTQYF. The chain employs TRBV2 and TRBJ2-5, with D perhaps matching TRBD2 (6 bases). Germline CDR1 reads SNHLY; CDR2 reads FYNNEI. This CDR3 contains 15 residues. V was clipped by 4 bases and J by 8 bases, with 20 bases between them.

The chain uses TRBV4-1 and TRBJ2-2, with 8 nucleotides matching TRBD1. V shed 6 bases, J shed 0 bases, and the junction held 3 bases outside the gene matches. Germline V gene data show CDR1 as MGHRA and CDR2 as YSYEKL. The CDR3 runs 15 residues. CDR3 sequence: CASRTGAPNTGELFF. The CDR3 nucleotides are TGCGCCAGCAGGACAGGGGCTCCGAACACCGGGGAGCTGTTTTTT.

The gene calls are TRBV2 and TRBJ2-7; TRBD2 is a possible D gene (6 bases). The CDR3 contains 14 residues. Germline V lookup: CDR1 SNHLY, CDR2 FYNNEI. V was cut by 3 bases and J by 3 bases, with 12 bases left in between. CDR3 nucleotides: TGTGCCAGCAGTGAGGGGCGACTAGGCTACGAGCAGTACTTC. This sequence encodes CASSEGRLGYEQYF.

The rearrangement uses TRBV4-1 and TRBJ2-1; no clear D gene. Germline values: CDR1 MGHRA, CDR2 YSYEKL. This CDR3 contains 13 residues. Trimming cost V 4 bases and J 5 bases, with 9 bases left between them. This CDR3 reads CASSRHGDNEQFF. The DNA of the CDR3 is TGCGCCAGCAGCCGCCACGGTGACAATGAGCAGTTCTTC.

The chain has TRBV4-2 and TRBJ2-4; perhaps TRBD2 as D (5 bases). Germline CDR1 reads LGHNA; CDR2 reads YNFKEQ. Trimming took off 4 bases at V and 5 bases at J, with 15 bases between the two ends. This CDR3 comprises 15 residues. In DNA, the CDR3 is TGTGCCAGCAGCCTGCGAGGAGGTGGCGAAAACATTCAGTACTTC. Residues: CASSLRGGGENIQYF.

V and J are TRBV13 and TRBJ2-3; D is ambiguous. There are 16 residues in the CDR3. Germline CDR1 reads PRHDT; CDR2 reads FYEKMQ (reference sequence). V was shortened by 0 bases and J by 0 bases, with 10 bases between the two germline ends. This CDR3 reads CASSLGPFSSTDTQYF. The CDR3 DNA is TGTGCCAGCAGCTTAGGTCCCTTTTCTAGCACAGATACGCAGTATTTT.

The CDR3 DNA reads TGTGCCAGCAGCTTAGACCTAGAGCCTTTCGAGCAGTACTTC. Translating it yields CASSLDLEPFEQYF. The chain joins TRBV7-9 to TRBJ2-7; D gene uncertain. The germline V gene has CDR1 SEHNR and CDR2 FQNEAQ (reference sequence). The V gene lost 1 base and the J gene lost 6 bases, with 13 bases spanning the gap. The CDR3 runs 14 residues.

The J gene is TRBJ2-7, the V gene TRBV28; 11 bases match TRBD1. Germline V gives CDR1 MDHEN, CDR2 SYDVKM. The CDR3 is 16 residues long. V was clipped by 4 bases and J by 6 bases; unmatched bases: 11. As DNA, the CDR3 is TGTGCCAGCAGTTCACCCGGACAGGGGGCCTTCTCCGAGCAGTACTTC. Translating it yields CASSSPGQGAFSEQYF.

This rearrangement joins TRBV5-6 to TRBJ1-1; D is uncertain. Germline CDR1 SGHDT, CDR2 YYEEEE. CDR3 size: 13 residues. The V end lost 2 bases, the J end lost 6 bases, and 11 bases lay between the germline ends. The DNA for the CDR3 is TGTGCCAGCAGCTTCTGGCCTCGGGCTGAAGCTTTCTTT. Protein product: CASSFWPRAEAFF.

The rearrangement links TRBV19 to TRBJ2-7, with D tentatively TRBD1 (6 bases). Trimming stripped 5 bases from V and 6 bases from J, with 14 bases between. This CDR3 comprises 13 residues. Germline V CDR1 and CDR2: LNHDA, SQIVND (reference sequence). CDR3 residues: CASSPRGTGEQYF. CDR3 DNA sequence: TGTGCCAGTAGTCCAAGGGGGACGGGCGAGCAGTACTTC.

This clone has only a few counts. The chain recombines TRBV5-5 with TRBJ1-2, with D possibly matching TRBD1 (6 bases). The CDR3 covers 16 residues. CDR1 and CDR2 (germline): SGHKS, YYEKEE (reference sequence). V lost 3 bases and J 6 bases, leaving 21 bases between the germline ends. CDR3 in DNA: TGTGCCAGCAGCTCGGGGCTTGATTGGACAGAAAATGGCTACACCTTC. It specifies CASSSGLDWTENGYTF.

This clone has just a few counts. The chain is built from TRBV5-1 and TRBJ2-7; possibly TRBD2 for D (5 bases). Trimming removed 0 bases at V and 7 bases at J, with 17 bases between. This CDR3 has 15 amino acids. Germline CDR1 reads SGHRS; CDR2 reads YFSETQ. For the CDR3, the DNA is TGCGCCAGCAGCTTGGGACACCTAGCTACGTTGGAGCAGTACTTC. Amino acid sequence: CASSLGHLATLEQYF.

Note on this clone: Mismatch with germline at one junction end may stem from a read error. The chain recombines TRBV28 with TRBJ1-2, with TRBD1 identical over 11 bases. There are 15 residues in the CDR3. Germline CDR1 is MDHEN and CDR2 is SYDVKM. The CDR3 loop reads CTSRTGGARVYGYTF. Here the CDR3 DNA reads TGTACCAGCAGGACAGGGGGCGCAAGGGTTTATGGCTACACCTTC.

The sample holds a few counts of this clone. This sequence joins TRBV11-2 and TRBJ1-2; 9 positions agree with TRBD1. The ends lost 0 bases at V and 6 bases at J; junction bases unmatched: 5. Germline V gene sequence: CDR1 SGHAT, CDR2 FQNNGV. This CDR3 comprises 15 residues. CDR3 DNA: TGTGCCAGCAGCTTAGATAGCCGGGACAGGGATGGCTACACCTTC. Its protein product is CASSLDSRDRDGYTF.

Only a few counts were recorded for this clone. No conserved phenylalanine or tryptophan is present at the end of the CDR3, so a read error is the likely explanation. The DNA is left out, because the CDR3 cannot be placed on it with certainty; the CDR3 is given as TCRdb lists it. The chain is built from TRBV12-5 and TRBJ1-1. Germline assignment: CDR1 LGHNT and CDR2 FRNRAP. The CDR3 is 9 amino acids long, termini counted. CDR3 sequence: CASGLPPSV.

The genes are TRBV28 and TRBJ1-4; 9 bases align to TRBD1. The germline V gene has CDR1 MDHEN and CDR2 SYDVKM. With 4 bases clipped from V and 13 bases from J, the junction kept 16 bases outside the gene matches. CDR3 length: 16 amino acids. CDR3 sequence (DNA): TGTGCCAGCAGTTCCAACCGGGACAGGGCGCAAAGTGGACTGTTTTTT. This encodes CASSSNRDRAQSGLFF. Full variable domain (rest looked up from reference TRBV28 and TRBJ1-4): DVKVTQSSRYLVKRTGEKVFLECVQDMDHENMFWYRQDPGLGLRLIYFSYDVKMKEKGDIPEGYSVSREKKERFSLILESASTNQTSMYLCASSSNRDRAQSGLFFGSGTQLSVL.

The chain carries TRBV7-8 and TRBJ2-6; 9 bases fit TRBD1. The CDR3 runs to 17 residues. J was trimmed by 0 bases and V by 5 bases; bases with no gene match: 5. In germline, CDR1 is SGHVS, CDR2 FQNEAQ. The CDR3 DNA is TGTGCCAGCAGCGCCGGGACAGGGTCCTCTGGGGCCAACGTCCTGACTTTC. This encodes CASSAGTGSSGANVLTF.